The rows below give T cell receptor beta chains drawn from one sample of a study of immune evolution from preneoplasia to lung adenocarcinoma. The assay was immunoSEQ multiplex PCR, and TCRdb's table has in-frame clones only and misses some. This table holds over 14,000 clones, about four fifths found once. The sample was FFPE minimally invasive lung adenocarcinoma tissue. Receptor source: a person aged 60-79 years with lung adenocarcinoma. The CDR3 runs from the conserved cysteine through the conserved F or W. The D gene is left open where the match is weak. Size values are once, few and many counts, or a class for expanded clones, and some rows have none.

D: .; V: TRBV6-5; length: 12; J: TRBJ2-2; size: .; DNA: TGTGCCAGTGGAGTGAACACCGGGGAGCTGTTTTTT; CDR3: CASGVNTGELFF
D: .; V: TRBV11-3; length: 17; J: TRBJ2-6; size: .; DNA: TGTGCCAGCAGCCCCAAGGCCCAGGGCTCTGGGGCCAACGTCCTGACTTTC; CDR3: CASSPKAQGSGANVLTF
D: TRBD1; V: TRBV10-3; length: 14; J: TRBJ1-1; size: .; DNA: TGTGCCATCAGTACAGGGGTTTTGAACACTGAAGCTTTCTTT; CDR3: CAISTGVLNTEAFF
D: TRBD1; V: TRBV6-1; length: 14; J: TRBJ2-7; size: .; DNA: TGTGCCAGCAGGCGACAGGGATCCACCTACGAGCAGTACTTC; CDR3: CASRRQGSTYEQYF
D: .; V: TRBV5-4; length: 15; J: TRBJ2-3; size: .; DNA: TGTGCCAGCAGCTTGGTGGGACCTCTCTCAGATACGCAGTATTTT; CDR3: CASSLVGPLSDTQYF
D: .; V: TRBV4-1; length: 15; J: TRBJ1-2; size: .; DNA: TGCGCCAGCAGCCAAGACTCCGGGCTACTGCTGGGCTACACCTTC; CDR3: CASSQDSGLLLGYTF
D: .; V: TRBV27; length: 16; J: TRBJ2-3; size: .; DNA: TGTGCCAGCAGTCCCCGACAGGTTTTTAGAACAGATACGCAGTATTTT; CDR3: CASSPRQVFRTDTQYF
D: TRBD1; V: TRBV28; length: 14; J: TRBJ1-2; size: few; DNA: TGTGCCATTTCACAGGGGTCCCATAACTATGGCTACACCTTC; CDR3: CAISQGSHNYGYTF
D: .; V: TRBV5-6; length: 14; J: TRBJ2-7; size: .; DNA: TGTGCCAGCCACGAGGCGGAGAGCTCCTACGAGCAGTACTTC; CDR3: CASHEAESSYEQYF
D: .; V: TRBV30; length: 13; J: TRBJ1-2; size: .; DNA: TGTGCCTTTACCCGGGACCCCTACTATGGCTACACCTTC; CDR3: CAFTRDPYYGYTF
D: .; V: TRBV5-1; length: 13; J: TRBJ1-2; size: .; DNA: TGCGCCAGCAGCCTTGTAGTTGACTATGGCTACACCTTC; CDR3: CASSLVVDYGYTF
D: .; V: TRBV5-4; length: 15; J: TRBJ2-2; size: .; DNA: TGTGCCAGCAGCCAGACTAGAGGTGGCACCGGGGAGCTGTTTTTT; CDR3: CASSQTRGGTGELFF
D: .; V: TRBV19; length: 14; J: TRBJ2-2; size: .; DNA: TGTGCCAGTAGTCGGCTGCCAGCGGGCGGGGAGCTGTTTTTT; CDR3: CASSRLPAGGELFF
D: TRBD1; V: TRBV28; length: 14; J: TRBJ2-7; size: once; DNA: TGTGCCAGCAGCGGACCAGGACAGGGTAACGAGCAGTACTTC; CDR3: CASSGPGQGNEQYF
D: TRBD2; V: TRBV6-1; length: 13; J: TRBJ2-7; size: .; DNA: TGTGCCAGCAAACCGGGACTAGTCTACGAGCAGTACTTC; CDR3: CASKPGLVYEQYF
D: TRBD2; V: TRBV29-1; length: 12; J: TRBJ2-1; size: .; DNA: TGCAGCGTTGAGGGAGTAGCGGGAGCCCAGTTCTTC; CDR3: CSVEGVAGAQFF
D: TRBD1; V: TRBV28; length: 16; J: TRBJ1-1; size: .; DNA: TGTGCCAGCAGTTCACCGTGGACAGGGACGCACACTGAAGCTTTCTTT; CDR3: CASSSPWTGTHTEAFF
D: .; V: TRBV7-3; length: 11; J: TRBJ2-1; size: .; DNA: TGTGCCAGCAGCTTGGGGGATGAGCAGTTCTTC; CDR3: CASSLGDEQFF
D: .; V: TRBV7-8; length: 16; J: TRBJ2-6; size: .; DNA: TGTGCCAGCAGCTTAGTCGCCGAGGGTGGGGCCAACGTCCTGACTTTC; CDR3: CASSLVAEGGANVLTF
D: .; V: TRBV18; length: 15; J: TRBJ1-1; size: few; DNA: TGTGCCAGCTCACCACGGCCGGAAATGAACACTGAAGCTTTCTTT; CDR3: CASSPRPEMNTEAFF
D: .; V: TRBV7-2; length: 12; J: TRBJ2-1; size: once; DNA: TGTGCCAGCAGCTTCTCGGGCAATGAGCAGTTCTTC; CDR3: CASSFSGNEQFF
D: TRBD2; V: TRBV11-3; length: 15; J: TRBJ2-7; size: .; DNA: TGTGCCAGCAGCTTAGCTGTTAGCGGGACCTACGAGCAGTACTTC; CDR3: CASSLAVSGTYEQYF
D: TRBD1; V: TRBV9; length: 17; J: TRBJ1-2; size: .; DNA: TGTGCCAGCACCACCCCGAAGGACAGGGGGCCAAACTATGGCTACACCTTC; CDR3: CASTTPKDRGPNYGYTF
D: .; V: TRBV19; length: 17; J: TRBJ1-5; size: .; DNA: TGTGCCAGTAGTATTGGTTATCAGAACAGACTCAATCAGCCCCAGCATTTT; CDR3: CASSIGYQNRLNQPQHF
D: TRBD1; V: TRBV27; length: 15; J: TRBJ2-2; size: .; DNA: TGTGCCAGCAGTTTAAGAGACAGGGGGTTCGGGGAGCTGTTTTTT; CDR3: CASSLRDRGFGELFF
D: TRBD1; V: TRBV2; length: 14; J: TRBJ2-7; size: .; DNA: TGTGCCAGCAGTGCAGACAGGGTAGCCTACGAGCAGTACTTC; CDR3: CASSADRVAYEQYF
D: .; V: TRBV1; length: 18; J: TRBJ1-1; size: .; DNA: TGCACCAGCAGCCAAGACCGGGACAGGCATTATGAGGGTACTGAAGCTTTCTTT; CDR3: CTSSQDRDRHYEGTEAFF
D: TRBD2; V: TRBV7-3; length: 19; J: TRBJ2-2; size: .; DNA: TGTGCCAGCAGCTTATCAACCGGGACTAGTAGATCGAACACCGGGGAGCTGTTTTTT; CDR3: CASSLSTGTSRSNTGELFF
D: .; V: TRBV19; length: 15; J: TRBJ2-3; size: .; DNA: TGTGCCAGTAGTATCTCTGGCAGGGGCACAGATACGCAGTATTTT; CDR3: CASSISGRGTDTQYF
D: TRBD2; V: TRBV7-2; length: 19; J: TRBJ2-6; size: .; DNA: TGTGCCAGCAGCTTAGTCGGTACGGGAGGGGACTCTGGGGCCAACGTCCTGACTTTC; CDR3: CASSLVGTGGDSGANVLTF
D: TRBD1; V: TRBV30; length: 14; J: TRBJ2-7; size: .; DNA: TGTGCCTGGAGTTGGGACAGGGGGCCATACGAGCAGTACTTC; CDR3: CAWSWDRGPYEQYF
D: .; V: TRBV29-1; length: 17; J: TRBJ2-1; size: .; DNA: TGCAGCGTTGAAAGCGGATTAGCCCTTTCCGCCTACAATGAGCAGTTCTTC; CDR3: CSVESGLALSAYNEQFF
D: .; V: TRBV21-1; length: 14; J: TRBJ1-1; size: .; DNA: TGTGCCAGCAGCCCGGGACAGGGTAACACTGAAGCTTTCTTT; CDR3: CASSPGQGNTEAFF
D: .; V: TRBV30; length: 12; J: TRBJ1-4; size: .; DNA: TGTGCCTCCCCGGGCGATAATGAAAAACTGTTTTTT; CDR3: CASPGDNEKLFF
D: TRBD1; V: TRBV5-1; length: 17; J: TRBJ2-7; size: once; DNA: TGCGCCAGCAGCTTGAGGGGGAGACAGGGGAGCTCCTACGAGCAGTACTTC; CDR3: CASSLRGRQGSSYEQYF
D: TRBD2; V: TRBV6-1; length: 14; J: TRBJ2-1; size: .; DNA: TGTGCCAGCAGACTTGCTAGCGGGTACAATGAGCAGTTCTTC; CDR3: CASRLASGYNEQFF
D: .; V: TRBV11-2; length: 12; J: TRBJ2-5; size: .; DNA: TGTGCCAGCAGCACGACGCAGGAGACCCAGTACTTC; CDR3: CASSTTQETQYF
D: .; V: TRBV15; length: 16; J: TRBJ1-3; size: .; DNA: TGTGCCACCAGCAGAGACCCGGGAACGTGGGGAAACACCATATATTTT; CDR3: CATSRDPGTWGNTIYF
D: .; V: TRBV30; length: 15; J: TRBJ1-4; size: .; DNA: TGTGCCTGGAGTGTTACCCCGCCATTGTCCGAAAAACTGTTTTTT; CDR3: CAWSVTPPLSEKLFF
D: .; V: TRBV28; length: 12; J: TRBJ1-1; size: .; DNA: TGTGCCAGCAGCAAAAGCTACACTGAAGCTTTCTTT; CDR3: CASSKSYTEAFF
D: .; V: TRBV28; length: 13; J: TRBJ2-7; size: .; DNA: TGTGCCAGCAGTTTATTGGGCTCCTACGAGCAGTACTTC; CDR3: CASSLLGSYEQYF
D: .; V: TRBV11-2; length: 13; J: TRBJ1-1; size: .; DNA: TGTGCCAGCAGCACAAGTGGATACACTGAAGCTTTCTTT; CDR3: CASSTSGYTEAFF
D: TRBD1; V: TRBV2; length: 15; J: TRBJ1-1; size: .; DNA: TGTGCCAGCACCTATCGACAGGGGCTGACCACTGAAGCTTTCTTT; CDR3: CASTYRQGLTTEAFF
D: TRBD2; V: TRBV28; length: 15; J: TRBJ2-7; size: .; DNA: TGTGCCAGCATTCCCGGGACTAGCGGGACCTACGAGCAGTACTTC; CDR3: CASIPGTSGTYEQYF
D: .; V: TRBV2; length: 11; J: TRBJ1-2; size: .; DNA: TGTGCCAGCAGTAGACGGTATGGCTACACCTTC; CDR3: CASSRRYGYTF
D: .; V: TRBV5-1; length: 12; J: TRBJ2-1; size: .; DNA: TGCGCCAGCAGCCTAGACAGAACTGAGCAGTTCTTC; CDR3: CASSLDRTEQFF
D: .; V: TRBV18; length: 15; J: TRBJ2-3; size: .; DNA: TGTGCCAGTTCAACGGCGGTGACGGGCACAGATACGCAGTATTTT; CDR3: CASSTAVTGTDTQYF
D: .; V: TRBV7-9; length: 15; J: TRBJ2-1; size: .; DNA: TGTGCCAGCAGCTCCCCAGGGTCGTCCTACAATGAGCAGTTCTTC; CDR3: CASSSPGSSYNEQFF
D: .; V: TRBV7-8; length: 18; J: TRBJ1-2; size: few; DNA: TGTGCCAGCAGCTTAGTGGTAGGGAGAACCCAACGGTACTATGGCTACACCTTC; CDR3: CASSLVVGRTQRYYGYTF
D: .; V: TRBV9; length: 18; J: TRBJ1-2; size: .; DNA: TGTGCCAGCAGCGTAGCCTTAGGGCCAACCCTTGCCAACTATGGCTACACCTTC; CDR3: CASSVALGPTLANYGYTF